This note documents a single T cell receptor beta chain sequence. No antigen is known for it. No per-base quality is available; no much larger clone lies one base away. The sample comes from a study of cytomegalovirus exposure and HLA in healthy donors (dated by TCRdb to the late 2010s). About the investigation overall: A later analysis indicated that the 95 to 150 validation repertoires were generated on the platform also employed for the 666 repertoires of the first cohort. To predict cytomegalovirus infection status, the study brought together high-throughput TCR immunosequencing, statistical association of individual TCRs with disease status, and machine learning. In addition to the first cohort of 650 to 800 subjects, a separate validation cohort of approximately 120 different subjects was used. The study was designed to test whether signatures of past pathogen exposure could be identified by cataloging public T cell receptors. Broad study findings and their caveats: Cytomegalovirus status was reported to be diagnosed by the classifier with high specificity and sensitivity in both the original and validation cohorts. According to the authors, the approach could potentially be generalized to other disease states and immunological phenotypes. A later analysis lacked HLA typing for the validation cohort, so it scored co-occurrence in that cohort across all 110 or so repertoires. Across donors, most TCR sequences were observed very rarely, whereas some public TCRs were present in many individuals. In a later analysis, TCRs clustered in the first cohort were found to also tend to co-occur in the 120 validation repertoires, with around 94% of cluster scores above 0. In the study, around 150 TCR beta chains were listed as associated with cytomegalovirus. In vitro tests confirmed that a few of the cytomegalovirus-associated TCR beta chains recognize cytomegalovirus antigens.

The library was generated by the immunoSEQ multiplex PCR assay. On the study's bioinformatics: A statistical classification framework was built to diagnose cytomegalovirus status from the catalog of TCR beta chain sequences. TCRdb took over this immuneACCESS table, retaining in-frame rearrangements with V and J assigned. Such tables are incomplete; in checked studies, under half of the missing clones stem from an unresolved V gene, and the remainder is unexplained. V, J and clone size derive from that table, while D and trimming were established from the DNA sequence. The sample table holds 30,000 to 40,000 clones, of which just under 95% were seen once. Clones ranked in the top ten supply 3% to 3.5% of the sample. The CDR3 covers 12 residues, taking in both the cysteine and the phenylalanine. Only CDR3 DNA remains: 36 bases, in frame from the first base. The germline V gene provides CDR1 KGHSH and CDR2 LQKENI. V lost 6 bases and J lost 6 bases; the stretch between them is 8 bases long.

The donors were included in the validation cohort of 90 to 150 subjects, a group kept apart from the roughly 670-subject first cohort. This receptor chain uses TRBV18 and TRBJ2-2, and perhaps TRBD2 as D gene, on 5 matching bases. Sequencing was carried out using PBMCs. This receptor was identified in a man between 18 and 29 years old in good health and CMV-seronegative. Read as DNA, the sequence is TGTGCCAGCTCTCGAGCGGCCGGGGAGCTGTTTTTT. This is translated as CASSRAAGELFF.